This is a list of T cell receptor beta chains from one sample in a study of CD8 T cells in Susac syndrome. One entry per CDR3 protein, called by TCRdb with MiXCR from the immunoSEQ multiplex PCR reads. This table has approximately 68,000 distinct CDR3 sequences, approximately 94% appearing once. The specimen was CD8+ T cells from PBMCs. The receptors come from a human donor with multiple sclerosis. CDR3s include the opening cysteine and the closing phenylalanine or tryptophan. D genes are given only for firm matches. Not every row has a clone size; where given, it reads once, few, many or a size class.

>once|TRBV7-2|NA|TRBJ2-5
CASSLALGAVQETQYF
TGTGCCAGCAGCCTAGCCTTGGGGGCTGTCCAAGAGACCCAGTACTTC
>NA|TRBV4-2|NA|TRBJ2-7
CASSQGLSYEQYF
TGTGCCAGCAGCCAAGGGCTGAGCTACGAGCAGTACTTC
>NA|TRBV5-1|NA|TRBJ2-1
CASSLAERRDEQFF
TGCGCCAGCAGCTTGGCCGAGCGGAGGGATGAGCAGTTCTTC
>NA|TRBV5-1|NA|TRBJ2-1
CASSLAADYPYNEQFF
TGCGCCAGCAGCTTGGCCGCCGACTACCCCTACAATGAGCAGTTCTTC
>NA|TRBV13|NA|TRBJ2-1
CASAAGQNSYNEQFF
TGTGCCAGCGCCGCGGGACAGAACTCCTACAATGAGCAGTTCTTC
>NA|TRBV10-2|NA|TRBJ1-5
CASSVRGLEQPQHF
TGCGCCAGCAGTGTAAGGGGACTGGAGCAGCCCCAGCATTTT
>NA|TRBV23-1|TRBD1|TRBJ1-3
CASSRGPRGAGNTIYF
TGCGCCAGCAGTCGAGGGCCCAGGGGGGCTGGAAACACCATATATTTT
>NA|TRBV10-3|NA|TRBJ1-1
CAIRGGSNTEAFF
TGTGCCATCAGGGGGGGTTCGAACACTGAAGCTTTCTTT
>NA|TRBV29-1|NA|TRBJ2-7
CSVEEGRSYEQYF
TGCAGCGTTGAAGAGGGAAGGTCCTACGAGCAGTACTTC
>NA|TRBV29-1|NA|TRBJ2-2
CSVTETGELFF
TGCAGCGTTACCGAAACCGGGGAGCTGTTTTTT
>NA|TRBV11-2|TRBD1|TRBJ2-7
CASSPGQALPYEQYF
TGTGCCAGCAGCCCAGGACAGGCGCTCCCCTACGAGCAGTACTTC
>NA|TRBV29-1|NA|TRBJ2-1
CSVPTGNEQFF
TGCAGCGTCCCCACAGGGAATGAGCAGTTCTTC
>NA|TRBV3-1|NA|TRBJ2-5
CASSQEFSRGHLDQETQYF
TGTGCCAGCAGCCAGGAGTTCTCGAGGGGCCATCTAGACCAAGAGACCCAGTACTTC
>NA|TRBV27|TRBD1|TRBJ2-7
CASSLLSRGRIEYEQYF
TGTGCCAGCAGTTTATTATCGAGGGGGCGCATTGAGTACGAGCAGTACTTC
>NA|TRBV4-3|NA|TRBJ2-5
CASSQGGGGGETQYF
TGCGCCAGCAGCCAAGGAGGGGGAGGGGGCGAGACCCAGTACTTC
>NA|TRBV19|NA|TRBJ2-1
CATKPASWGNEQFF
TGTGCTACAAAGCCAGCCTCCTGGGGGAATGAGCAGTTCTTC
>once|TRBV7-9|NA|TRBJ2-1
CASSSRVHEQFF
TGTGCCAGCAGCTCAAGGGTCCATGAGCAGTTCTTC
>few|TRBV19|TRBD1|TRBJ2-5
CASSTPRTGARETQYF
TGTGCCAGTAGTACGCCGCGGACAGGGGCGAGAGAGACCCAGTACTTC
>NA|TRBV5-1|NA|TRBJ2-1
CASGQSHEQFF
TGCGCCAGCGGACAGTCCCATGAGCAGTTCTTC
>NA|TRBV6-6|TRBD1|TRBJ2-1
CASTSGTGSNEQFF
TGTGCCAGCACCTCCGGGACAGGGTCCAATGAGCAGTTCTTC
>NA|TRBV19|NA|TRBJ1-1
CASLRTLNTEAFF
TGTGCCAGCCTCCGGACCTTGAACACTGAAGCTTTCTTT
>NA|TRBV29-1|TRBD1|TRBJ1-2
CSAGTGGELYGYTF
TGCAGCGCTGGGACAGGGGGCGAGCTCTATGGCTACACCTTC
>NA|TRBV20-1|NA|TRBJ2-1
CSAAADLSSYNEQFF
TGCAGTGCCGCAGCGGACCTGAGCTCCTACAATGAGCAGTTCTTC
>NA|TRBV2|TRBD2|TRBJ2-3
CAKASGRAFSDTQYF
TGTGCCAAGGCTAGCGGGAGGGCCTTTTCAGATACGCAGTATTTT
>once|TRBV30|NA|TRBJ1-2
CAWSVDVFDLYGYTF
TGTGCCTGGAGTGTAGATGTATTCGATCTCTATGGCTACACCTTC
>NA|TRBV6-4|NA|TRBJ2-3
CASSELLEDTQYF
TGTGCCAGCAGCGAACTCCTAGAGGATACGCAGTATTTT
>NA|TRBV27|NA|TRBJ1-1
CASRLGGLMNTEAFF
TGTGCCAGCAGACTCGGGGGACTTATGAACACTGAAGCTTTCTTT
>NA|TRBV12-3/TRBV12-4|NA|TRBJ1-5
CASPQGNQPQHF
TGTGCCAGCCCCCAGGGAAATCAGCCCCAGCATTTT
>NA|TRBV6-1|TRBD1|TRBJ2-1
CASRSTGTGYNEQFF
TGTGCCAGCAGATCGACCGGGACAGGCTACAATGAGCAGTTCTTC
>NA|TRBV12-3/TRBV12-4|NA|TRBJ1-1
CASSMRGSMNTEAFF
TGTGCCAGCTCAATGCGGGGCTCCATGAACACTGAAGCTTTCTTT
>once|TRBV30|NA|TRBJ1-1
CAWTVGAPGHTEAFF
TGTGCCTGGACCGTTGGGGCCCCCGGGCACACTGAAGCTTTCTTT
>NA|TRBV2|NA|TRBJ2-1
CASSGLPPSDEQFF
TGTGCCAGCTCCGGGCTCCCACCTAGCGATGAGCAGTTCTTC
>NA|TRBV11-2|NA|TRBJ2-5
CASSWGSETQYF
TGTGCCAGCAGCTGGGGCTCAGAGACCCAGTACTTC
>medium-sized|TRBV9|NA|TRBJ2-5
CASSVASREVGETQYF
TGTGCCAGCAGCGTAGCCTCCCGTGAGGTGGGAGAGACCCAGTACTTC
>NA|TRBV19|TRBD2|TRBJ2-2
CASSHRGGVNTGELFF
TGTGCCAGTAGCCACCGCGGGGGGGTGAACACCGGGGAGCTGTTTTTT
>NA|TRBV6-2/TRBV6-3|NA|TRBJ2-7
CASSYSGGNSEQYF
TGTGCCAGCAGTTACTCGGGGGGTAACTCCGAGCAGTACTTC
>NA|TRBV6-5|NA|TRBJ1-2
CASSNGGLGYTF
TGTGCCAGCAGCAACGGGGGACTCGGCTACACCTTC
>NA|TRBV29-1|TRBD1|TRBJ2-7
CSVEGQDSYEQYF
TGCAGCGTTGAGGGACAGGACTCCTACGAGCAGTACTTC
>NA|TRBV4-1|NA|TRBJ1-2
CASSQGGGLNYGYTF
TGCGCCAGCAGCCAAGGGGGGGGCCTAAACTATGGCTACACCTTC
>NA|TRBV4-3|NA|TRBJ2-2
CASSQEGQGSVDTGELSF
TGCGCCAGCAGCCAAGAGGGGCAGGGCAGCGTGGACACCGGGGAGCTGTCTTTT
>few|TRBV27|TRBD2|TRBJ2-7
CASSLTSPDFEQYF
TGTGCCAGCAGCCTGACTAGCCCCGACTTCGAGCAGTACTTC
>few|TRBV6-2/TRBV6-3|NA|TRBJ1-2
CAVGGYTF
TGTGCCGTCGGTGGCTACACCTTC
>NA|TRBV12-3/TRBV12-4|NA|TRBJ2-5
CASSPGTAKETQYF
TGTGCCAGCAGTCCAGGTACCGCTAAAGAGACCCAGTACTTC
>NA|TRBV4-1|NA|TRBJ2-7
CASSQDGSGSSYEQYF
TGCGCCAGCAGCCAAGATGGGAGCGGTAGCTCCTACGAGCAGTACTTC
>NA|TRBV10-3|NA|TRBJ1-2
CAISDRGINYGYTF
TGTGCCATCAGTGACAGGGGAATTAACTATGGCTACACCTTC
>NA|TRBV14|NA|TRBJ1-5
CASSESGYNQPQHF
TGTGCCAGCAGCGAAAGCGGTTACAATCAGCCCCAGCATTTT
>NA|TRBV7-9|NA|TRBJ2-7
CASSSGSHEQYF
TGTGCCAGCAGCTCCGGAAGCCACGAGCAGTACTTC
>once|TRBV30|NA|TRBJ1-1
CASDLNTEAFF
TGTGCTTCGGACTTGAACACTGAAGCTTTCTTT
>NA|TRBV27|TRBD1|TRBJ1-1
CASLRGQGITEDFF
TGTGCCAGCCTCCGGGGACAGGGAATTACTGAAGATTTCTTT
>NA|TRBV12-3/TRBV12-4|NA|TRBJ2-2
CASSGPGDGELFF
TGTGCCAGCAGTGGCCCCGGGGACGGGGAGCTGTTTTTT
>NA|TRBV5-1|NA|TRBJ2-1
CASSLRPIDYGNEQFF
TGCGCCAGCAGCTTGAGGCCCATCGACTATGGCAATGAGCAGTTCTTC
>once|TRBV4-1|NA|TRBJ1-1
CASSQDPRGTEAFF
TGCGCCAGCAGCCAAGATCCCAGGGGCACTGAAGCATTCTTT
>once|TRBV20-1|TRBD1|TRBJ1-1
CSARDTGESTEAFF
TGCAGTGCTAGAGACACAGGGGAGAGCACTGAAGCTTTCTTT
>NA|TRBV13|NA|TRBJ1-5
CASSLRTRGNQPQHF
TGTGCCAGCAGCCTCAGGACAAGAGGAAATCAGCCCCAGCATTTT